Listed here are 5 T cell receptor beta chains from one sample, sequenced in a study of blood T cell repertoires in COVID-19. Repertoires were generated with immunoSEQ multiplex PCR, while TCRdb's copy carries only in-frame clones and drops some. This sample carries 60,000 to 65,000 clones, roughly 84% of them seen once, and the ten largest clones take approximately 5.6%. Sequenced: peripheral blood. The receptors derive from a woman in her sixties or seventies with acute or convalescent COVID-19.

The chain has TRBV5-6 and TRBJ1-4; 8 nucleotides match TRBD1. The V segment lost 4 bases and the J segment 0 bases; nucleotides outside the gene matches: 2. Germline values: CDR1 SGHDT, CDR2 YYEEEE. The CDR3 is 15 amino acids. The CDR3 loop reads CASSEDRATNEKLFF. Written as DNA, the CDR3 is TGTGCCAGCAGCGAGGACAGGGCAACTAATGAAAAACTGTTTTTT.

This sequence joins TRBV5-1 and TRBJ2-5; 8 bases align to TRBD1. This CDR3 is 14 amino acids long. The V segment lost 4 bases and the J segment 2 bases; nucleotides outside the gene matches: 4. Germline CDR1 and CDR2: SGHRS and YFSETQ. The CDR3 DNA reads TGCGCCAGCAGCGAAAGGACAGGGCAAGAGACCCAGTACTTC. This encodes CASSERTGQETQYF.

This clone has a handful of counts. The genes are TRBV5-1 and TRBJ2-7; weak D call: TRBD1 (6 bases). Deletions cut 1 base from V and 6 bases from J, with 20 bases between. Germline lookup yields CDR1 SGHRS and CDR2 YFSETQ. This CDR3 spans 16 amino acids. The CDR3 here is CASSLTGTITVAEQYF. In DNA form, the CDR3 reads TGCGCCAGCAGCTTGACCGGGACAATCACCGTGGCCGAGCAGTACTTC.

The rearrangement uses TRBV18 and TRBJ2-1; TRBD2 agrees at 11 bases. In germline, CDR1 is KGHSH, CDR2 LQKENI. The junction had 5 bases not matched to a gene; V was cut back by 3 bases and J by 7 bases. The CDR3 runs to 15 residues. The CDR3 DNA reads as TGTGCCAGCTCACCGGGACTAGCGGTACTTAATGAGCAGTTCTTC. Its translation is CASSPGLAVLNEQFF.

J is TRBJ1-1 and V is TRBV3-1 (or the pseudogene TRBV3-2), with D possibly matching TRBD1 (6 bases). Looked up from germline, CDR1 is LGHDT and CDR2 is YNNKEL (reference sequence). The CDR3 has 16 amino acids. V was pared by 2 bases and J by 5 bases, with 18 bases between. This CDR3 reads CASSQRRGGIRTEAFF. The CDR3 DNA reads as TGTGCCAGCAGCCAAAGGAGGGGGGGGATTCGGACTGAAGCTTTCTTT.